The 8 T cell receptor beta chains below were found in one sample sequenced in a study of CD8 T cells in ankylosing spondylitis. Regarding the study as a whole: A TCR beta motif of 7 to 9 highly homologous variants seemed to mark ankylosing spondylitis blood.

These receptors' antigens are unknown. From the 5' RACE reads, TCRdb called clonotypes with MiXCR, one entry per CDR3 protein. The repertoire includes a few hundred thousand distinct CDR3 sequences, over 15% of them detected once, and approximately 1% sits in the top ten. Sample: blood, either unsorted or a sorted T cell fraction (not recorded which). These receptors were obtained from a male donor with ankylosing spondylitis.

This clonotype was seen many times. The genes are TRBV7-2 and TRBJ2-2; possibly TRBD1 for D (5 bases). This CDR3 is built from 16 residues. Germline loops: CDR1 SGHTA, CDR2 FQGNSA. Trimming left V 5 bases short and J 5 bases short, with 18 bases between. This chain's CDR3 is CASSGLVARVTGELFF. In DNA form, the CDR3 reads TGTGCCAGCAGCGGTTTAGTGGCCAGGGTAACCGGGGAGCTGTTTTTT.

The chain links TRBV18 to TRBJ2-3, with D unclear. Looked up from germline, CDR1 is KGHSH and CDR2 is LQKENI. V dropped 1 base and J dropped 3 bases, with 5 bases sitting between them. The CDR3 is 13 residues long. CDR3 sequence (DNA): TGTGCCAGCTCACCACAGAAGACAGATACGCAGTATTTT. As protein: CASSPQKTDTQYF.

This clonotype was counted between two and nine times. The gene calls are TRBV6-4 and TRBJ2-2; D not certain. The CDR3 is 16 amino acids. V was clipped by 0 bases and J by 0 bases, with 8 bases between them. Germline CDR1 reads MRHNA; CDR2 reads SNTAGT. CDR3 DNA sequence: TGTGCCAGCAGTGACTCGTTGTTGCCGAACACCGGGGAGCTGTTTTTT. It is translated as CASSDSLLPNTGELFF.

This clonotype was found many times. The CDR3 is CAISESAEQYF. Here the CDR3 DNA reads TGTGCCATCAGTGAGTCAGCCGAGCAGTACTTC. This chain joins TRBV10-3 and TRBJ2-7; no clear D. CDR1 is ENHRY and CDR2 is SYGVKD in the germline V gene. Trimming removed 0 bases at V and 6 bases at J, with 3 bases between. The CDR3 is 11 amino acids.

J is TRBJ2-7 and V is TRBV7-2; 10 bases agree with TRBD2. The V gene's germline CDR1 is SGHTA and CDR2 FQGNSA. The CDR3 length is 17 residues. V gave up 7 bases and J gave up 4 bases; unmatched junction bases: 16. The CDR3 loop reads CASTWTSGPTYHYEQYF. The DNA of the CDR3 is TGTGCCAGCACCTGGACTAGCGGCCCTACGTACCATTACGAGCAGTACTTC.

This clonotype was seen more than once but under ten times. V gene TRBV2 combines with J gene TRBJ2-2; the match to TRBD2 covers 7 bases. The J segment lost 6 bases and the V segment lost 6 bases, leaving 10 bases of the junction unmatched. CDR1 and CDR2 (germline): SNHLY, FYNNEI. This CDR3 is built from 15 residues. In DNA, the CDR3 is TGTGCCAGCAGCCAAAGGACTCGGGGGGCCGGGGAGCTGTTTTTT. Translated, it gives CASSQRTRGAGELFF.

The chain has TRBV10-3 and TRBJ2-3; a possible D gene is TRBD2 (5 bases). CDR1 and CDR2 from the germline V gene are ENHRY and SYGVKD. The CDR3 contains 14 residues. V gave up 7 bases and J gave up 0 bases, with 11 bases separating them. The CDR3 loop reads CAITPGSSTDTQYF. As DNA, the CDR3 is TGTGCCATCACGCCGGGGTCCAGCACAGATACGCAGTATTTT.

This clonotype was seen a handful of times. The CDR3 region is CSAGPQGAENEKLFF. The CDR3 coding sequence is TGCAGTGCTGGGCCGCAGGGGGCGGAGAATGAAAAACTGTTTTTT. This chain links TRBV20-1 with TRBJ1-4, with 8 bases that match TRBD1. CDR3 length equals 15 residues. CDR1 and CDR2 from the germline V gene are DFQATT and SNEGSKA (reference sequence). V lost 5 bases, J lost 5 bases, and 10 bases stayed unmatched.